In this sample, the clone carrying this T cell receptor (beta chain) turned up many times. The CDR3 runs to 16 residues. V was pared by 1 base and J by 1 base, with 14 bases between. The germline V gene encodes CDR1 SGHKS and CDR2 YYEKEE (reference sequence). Original handling: Amplified reference gene primers provided the basis for estimating nucleated cell counts. Profiling relied on immunoSEQ multiplex PCR, and the TCRdb table lists in-frame clones only, not all of them. For V, J and clone size, that table is used; D and trimming come from the DNA. Of some 290,000 clones in the sample, about 90% are singletons; the top ten hold about 2.2%. These data originate in a study of blood T cell repertoires in COVID-19.

Material for sequencing was peripheral blood. The chain is built from TRBV5-5 and TRBJ1-1; D uncertain. This receptor was taken from a woman between 45 and 60 years old who had recovered from COVID-19. Here the CDR3 reads CASSLLISVWNTEAFF. The CDR3 DNA is TGTGCCAGCAGCTTGCTCATCAGTGTGTGGAACACTGAAGCTTTCTTT.